This T cell receptor beta chain derives from a study of blood T cells in healthy people across ages. General observations from the study: Diversity was higher, and naive CD4+ cells more numerous, in long-lived donors than in aged donors.

A sample-barcoded 5' primer and a J-beta primer mix were used in a second PCR of roughly 6 to 11 cycles. Every cDNA was tagged by a template-switch adaptor with 12 random nucleotides. Each CDR3 protein gets one entry after TCRdb re-called the 5' RACE reads with MiXCR. The repertoire holds 1 million to 1.2 million distinct CDR3 sequences, with roughly two fifths as singletons. A few counts support this clonotype. Its antigen is not known. The receptor's source is a man younger than 35 in good health. Sequenced: blood.

The chain's CDR3 is CASGLDRVDWDEQFF. CDR3 in DNA: TGTGCTAGTGGTTTGGACAGGGTGGATTGGGATGAGCAGTTCTTC. The chain carries TRBV12-5 and TRBJ2-1, with D possibly matching TRBD1 (6 bases). Germline V gene sequence: CDR1 LGHNT, CDR2 FRNRAP. The CDR3 is 15 amino acids. V was trimmed by 1 base and J by 8 bases, leaving 15 bases between them.